The next 18 T cell receptor beta chains were all read from a single sample in a study of cytomegalovirus exposure and HLA in healthy donors. The method was immunoSEQ multiplex PCR; TCRdb's version includes in-frame clones alone and lacks a portion of them. The sample has more than 120,000 clones; about 87% are singletons. The sequenced sample consisted of PBMCs. Source of these receptors: a man between 18 and 29 years old in good health and CMV-seropositive.

The chain uses TRBV9 and TRBJ1-2; possibly TRBD1 for D (5 bases). The V end lost 5 bases, the J end lost 4 bases, and 18 bases lay between the germline ends. The CDR3 is 15 amino acids. Germline-derived CDR1 and CDR2 are SGDLS and YYNGEE. For the CDR3, the DNA is TGTGCCAGCAGTCAGGGAGGCCTTGGGGGCTATGGCTACACCTTC. Protein product: CASSQGGLGGYGYTF.

V gene TRBV27 combines with J gene TRBJ2-1, with unresolved D. Germline values: CDR1 MNHEY, CDR2 SMNVEV (reference sequence). There are 13 residues in the CDR3. V lost 6 bases to trimming and J lost 10 bases, with 16 bases between them. As DNA, the CDR3 is TGTGCCAGCAGCTACAACAGATTGTACGAGCAGTTCTTC. Its protein is CASSYNRLYEQFF.

This rearrangement joins TRBV29-1 to TRBJ2-1; D may be TRBD2 (6 bases). Trimming shortened V by 6 bases and J by 0 bases, and 15 bases separated the two germline ends. The CDR3 length is 15 residues. Germline V gene sequence: CDR1 SQVTM, CDR2 ANQGSEA. The CDR3 DNA reads as TGCAGCGTAGTCGGCGGGGCCTACTCCTACAATGAGCAGTTCTTC. Protein sequence: CSVVGGAYSYNEQFF.

V is TRBV10-2 and J is TRBJ2-3; possible D gene TRBD2, 5 bases. Germline CDR1 WSHSY, CDR2 SAAADI. V lost 8 bases to trimming and J lost 5 bases, with 17 bases between them. The CDR3 has 14 residues. CDR3 coding DNA: TGCGCCAGCGTGGCGCGACGGGGTGTAGATACGCAGTATTTT. Its protein is CASVARRGVDTQYF.

This chain links TRBV5-1 with TRBJ1-4; 9 bases are a match to TRBD1. Germline-derived CDR1 and CDR2 are SGHRS and YFSETQ. This CDR3 is 14 amino acids long. V was clipped by 4 bases and J by 7 bases; unmatched bases: 5. The CDR3 sequence is CASSLGQGVEKLFF. CDR3 nucleotides: TGCGCCAGCAGCCTGGGACAGGGCGTTGAAAAACTGTTTTTT. The full variable domain, its missing parts supplied by reference TRBV5-1 and TRBJ1-4, is KAGVTQTPRYLIKTRGQQVTLSCSPISGHRSVSWYQQTPGQGLQFLFEYFSETQRNKGNFPGRFSGRQFSNSRSEMNVSTLELGDSALYLCASSLGQGVEKLFFGSGTQLSVL.

The rearrangement joins TRBV5-4 to TRBJ2-7, with TRBD1 matching over 11 bases. Germline V gene lookup returns CDR1 SGHNT and CDR2 YYREEE (reference sequence). The CDR3 is made up of 17 amino acids. V lost 4 bases and J lost 0; bases outside the gene matches: 9. DNA for the CDR3: TGTGCCAGCAGCCGGGGGACAGGGGGTCTTCTCTCCTACGAGCAGTACTTC. Its translation is CASSRGTGGLLSYEQYF.

The gene calls are TRBV4-2 and TRBJ2-7, with D perhaps TRBD1 (5 bases). This CDR3 is 17 amino acids long. Trimming stripped 1 base from V and 0 bases from J, with 16 bases between. The germline V gene encodes CDR1 LGHNA and CDR2 YNFKEQ. The CDR3 reads CASSQGRRDSVSYEQYF. CDR3 DNA sequence: TGTGCCAGCAGCCAAGGACGAAGAGACAGCGTCTCCTACGAGCAGTACTTC.

This clone was detected only a few times. This chain connects TRBV11-2 to TRBJ2-7, with D perhaps TRBD2 (6 bases). Trimming cost V 4 bases and J 6 bases, with 16 bases left between them. Per germline, CDR1 SGHAT and CDR2 FQNNGV. This CDR3 is 14 amino acids long. The CDR3 loop is CASSSSYRRVEQYF. CDR3 DNA sequence: TGTGCCAGCAGCTCAAGCTACAGGAGGGTCGAGCAGTACTTC. The full variable domain, in which reference TRBV11-2 and TRBJ2-7 provide the parts outside the CDR3, is EAGVAQSPRYKIIEKRQSVAFWCNPISGHATLYWYQQILGQGPKLLIQFQNNGVVDDSQLPKDRFSAERLKGVDSTLKIQPAKLEDSAVYLCASSSSYRRVEQYFGPGTRLTVT.

The chain employs TRBV11-3 and TRBJ2-2; 12 bases line up with TRBD2. The CDR3 contains 15 residues. Trimming removed 5 bases from V and 9 bases from J; junction bases left unmatched: 7. Germline CDR1 reads SGHNT; CDR2 reads YENEEA. In nucleotides, the CDR3 is TGTGCCAGCAGCCCTAGCGGGAGGGCCCATAGGGAGCTGTTTTTT. Translation gives CASSPSGRAHRELFF.

The chain joins TRBV27 to TRBJ1-5; the D gene is possibly TRBD1 (5 bases). The CDR3 consists of 14 residues. Trimming took off 1 base at V and 9 bases at J, with 13 bases between the two ends. Per the germline V gene, CDR1 is MNHEY and CDR2 is SMNVEV (reference sequence). CDR3: CASSLWGVEGPQHF. CDR3 DNA: TGTGCCAGCAGTTTATGGGGGGTAGAGGGGCCCCAGCATTTT.

The chain couples TRBV7-2 to TRBJ2-1; D call uncertain. The CDR3 extends over 18 amino acids. The V and J ends lost 1 base and 4 bases respectively, with 20 bases between them. Germline V lookup: CDR1 SGHTA, CDR2 FQGNSA. The CDR3 region has the DNA TGTGCCAGCAGCTTAGGCTTATACTCCCGCCCAATATACAATGAGCAGTTCTTC. Translation: CASSLGLYSRPIYNEQFF. Full variable domain (remainder filled in from reference TRBV7-2 and TRBJ2-1): GAGVSQSPSNKVTEKGKDVELRCDPISGHTALYWYRQSLGQGLEFLIYFQGNSAPDKSGLPSDRFSAERTGGSVSTLTIQRTQQEDSAVYLCASSLGLYSRPIYNEQFFGPGTRLTVL.

The chain uses TRBV5-1 and TRBJ2-2; D is unresolved. This CDR3 is 12 amino acids long. Deletions cut 0 bases from V and 6 bases from J, with 3 bases between. Germline V gene sequence: CDR1 SGHRS, CDR2 YFSETQ. CDR3 sequence reads: CASSLGAGELFF. DNA for the CDR3: TGCGCCAGCAGCTTGGGCGCCGGGGAGCTGTTTTTT.

This chain links TRBV6-6 with TRBJ1-1, with TRBD1 as a possible D gene (5 bases). The CDR3 spans 14 residues. V was pared by 2 bases and J by 1 base, with 8 bases between. Germline assignment: CDR1 MNHNY and CDR2 SVGAGI (reference sequence). The CDR3 is CASSYGGTNTEAFF. The CDR3 nucleotides read TGTGCCAGCAGTTACGGGGGGACGAACACTGAAGCTTTCTTT.

The rearrangement joins TRBV5-1 to TRBJ2-5, with a tentative D call TRBD1 (6 bases). From germline, CDR1 is SGHRS and CDR2 YFSETQ. This CDR3 has 15 residues. V was cut by 2 bases and J by 7 bases, with 18 bases left in between. CDR3 DNA: TGCGCCAGCAGCTTCCTTACAGGGTCGAAAGCGACCCAGTACTTC. Residues: CASSFLTGSKATQYF.

The V call is TRBV2, the J call TRBJ1-1; D unresolved. Trimming cost V 3 bases and J 4 bases, with 9 bases left between them. In germline, CDR1 is SNHLY, CDR2 FYNNEI. The CDR3 covers 13 residues. The CDR3 DNA is TGTGCCAGCAGTGAGGAGGGCGGCACTGAAGCTTTCTTT. This gives the protein CASSEEGGTEAFF.

The CDR3 region has the DNA TGTGCCAGTAGACACAGAGCGACAGGGGGGTCCTATAATTCACCCCTCCACTTT. It yields the protein CASRHRATGGSYNSPLHF. V and J are TRBV19 and TRBJ1-6; TRBD1 aligns across 9 bases. Trimming at V came to 6 bases and at J to 1 base, leaving 10 bases not matched to a gene. Germline-derived CDR1 and CDR2 are LNHDA and SQIVND (reference sequence). The CDR3 has 18 amino acids.

V and J are TRBV7-6 and TRBJ2-5, with D possibly TRBD1 on 6 matching bases. Trimming pared 5 bases from V and 3 bases from J, leaving 13 bases between. The CDR3 covers 14 residues. Looked up from germline, CDR1 is SGHVS and CDR2 is FNYEAQ. CDR3 residues: CASSRTTGKETQYF. The CDR3 DNA reads TGTGCCAGCAGCCGGACCACAGGGAAAGAGACCCAGTACTTC.

This clone came up a few times. The chain joins TRBV30 to TRBJ1-1; D gene unclear. V lost 5 bases and J 4 bases, leaving 8 bases between the germline ends. CDR3 length: 11 residues. From germline, CDR1 is GTSNPN and CDR2 SVGIG (reference sequence). The CDR3 nucleotides are TGTGCCTGGGTCACGGGCACTGAAGCTTTCTTT. Protein sequence: CAWVTGTEAFF.